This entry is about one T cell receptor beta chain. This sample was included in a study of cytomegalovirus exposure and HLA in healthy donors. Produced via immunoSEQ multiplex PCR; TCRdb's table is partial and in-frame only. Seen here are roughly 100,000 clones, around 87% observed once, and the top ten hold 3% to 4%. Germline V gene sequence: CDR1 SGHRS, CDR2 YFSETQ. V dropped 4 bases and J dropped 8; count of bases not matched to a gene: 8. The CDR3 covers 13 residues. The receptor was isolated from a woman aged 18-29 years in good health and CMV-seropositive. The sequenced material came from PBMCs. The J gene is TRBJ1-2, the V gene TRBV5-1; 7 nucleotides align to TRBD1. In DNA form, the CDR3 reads TGCGCCAGCAGCCCGGAGGGGGCTGGGGGCTACACCTTC. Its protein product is CASSPEGAGGYTF.